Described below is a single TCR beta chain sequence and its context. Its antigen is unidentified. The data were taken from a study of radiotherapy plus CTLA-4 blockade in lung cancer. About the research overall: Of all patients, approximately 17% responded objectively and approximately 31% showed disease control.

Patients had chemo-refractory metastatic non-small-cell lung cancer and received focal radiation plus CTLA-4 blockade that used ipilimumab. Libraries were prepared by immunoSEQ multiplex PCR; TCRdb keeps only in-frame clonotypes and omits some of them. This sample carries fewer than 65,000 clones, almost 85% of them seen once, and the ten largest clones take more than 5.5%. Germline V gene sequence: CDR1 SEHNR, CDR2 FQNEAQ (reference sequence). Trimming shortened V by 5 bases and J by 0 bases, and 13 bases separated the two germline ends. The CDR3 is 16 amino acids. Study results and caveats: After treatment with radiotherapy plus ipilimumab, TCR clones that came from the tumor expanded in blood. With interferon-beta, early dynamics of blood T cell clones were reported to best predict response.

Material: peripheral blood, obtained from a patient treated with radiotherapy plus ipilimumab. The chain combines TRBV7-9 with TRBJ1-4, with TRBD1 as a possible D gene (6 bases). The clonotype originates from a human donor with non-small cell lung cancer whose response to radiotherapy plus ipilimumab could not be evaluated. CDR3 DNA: TGTGCCAGCAGCAAAGGACAGCAAGCAACTAATGAAAAACTGTTTTTT. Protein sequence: CASSKGQQATNEKLFF.